The 32 T cell receptor beta chains listed next were all sequenced from one sample in a study of PD-L1 blockade in urothelial cancer. Using immunoSEQ multiplex PCR, the repertoire was profiled, and TCRdb retains in-frame clones only, with some absent. The repertoire includes around 35,000 clones, approximately 80% of them detected once, and more than 15% sits in the top ten. The time point is: pretreatment peripheral blood. Sequenced here: PBMCs, sampled around atezolizumab (anti-PD-L1) treatment. All receptors come from a man in his fifties or sixties with urothelial cancer.

This sequence joins TRBV29-1 and TRBJ1-4; no definite D call. The CDR3 runs 10 residues. The germline V and J ends were trimmed by 5 bases and 13 bases, with 11 bases remaining between them. Germline CDR1 SQVTM, CDR2 ANQGSEA. CDR3 bases: TGCAGCGTTTACGAGGGAGGACTGTTTTTT. Translation: CSVYEGGLFF.

The chain has TRBV5-6 and TRBJ2-7; possible D gene TRBD2, 5 bases. The germline CDR1 and CDR2 sequences are SGHDT and YYEEEE. The length of the CDR3 is 15 residues. V lost 4 bases and J lost 6, with 20 bases in between. CDR3 bases: TGTGCCAGCAGCGGTACCCGGGTCCCCCGGGGCGAGCAGTACTTC. It is translated as CASSGTRVPRGEQYF.

This clone was seen just once. The rearrangement uses TRBV28 and TRBJ2-5; perhaps TRBD2 as D (6 bases). CDR1 is MDHEN and CDR2 is SYDVKM in the germline V gene. With 6 bases removed from V and 3 bases from J, the gap between germline ends came to 17 bases. The CDR3 runs to 15 residues. The CDR3 loop is CASSPAGLQKETQYF. In nucleotides, the CDR3 is TGTGCCAGCAGCCCTGCGGGACTCCAAAAAGAGACCCAGTACTTC. Supplemented by reference TRBV28 and TRBJ2-5, the full variable domain reads DVKVTQSSRYLVKRTGEKVFLECVQDMDHENMFWYRQDPGLGLRLIYFSYDVKMKEKGDIPEGYSVSREKKERFSLILESASTNQTSMYLCASSPAGLQKETQYFGPGTRLLVL.

The chain combines TRBV6-6 with TRBJ2-7; 11 nucleotides align to TRBD1. V shed 4 bases, J shed 7 bases, and the junction held 12 bases outside the gene matches. Germline V gene sequence: CDR1 MNHNY, CDR2 SVGAGI (reference sequence). The length of the CDR3 is 16 residues. Here the CDR3 DNA reads TGTGCCAGCAGTTCGCGGGGGACAGGGGGTGATAGTGAGCAGTACTTC. Encoded protein: CASSSRGTGGDSEQYF.

The V call is TRBV7-2, the J call TRBJ2-1, with 7 bases that match TRBD2. V trimming: 3 bases; J trimming: 2 bases; junction bases outside the gene matches: 4. The V gene's germline CDR1 is SGHTA and CDR2 FQGNSA. This CDR3 comprises 15 residues. DNA for the CDR3: TGTGCCAGCAGCTTTAGCGGGCTGACCTACAATGAGCAGTTCTTC. As protein: CASSFSGLTYNEQFF. Using reference TRBV7-2 and TRBJ2-1 for the parts outside the CDR3, the full variable domain is GAGVSQSPSNKVTEKGKDVELRCDPISGHTALYWYRQSLGQGLEFLIYFQGNSAPDKSGLPSDRFSAERTGGSVSTLTIQRTQQEDSAVYLCASSFSGLTYNEQFFGPGTRLTVL.

This clone was seen a single time. The chain employs TRBV7-2 and TRBJ1-1; 8 nucleotides line up with TRBD1. With 5 bases clipped from V and 5 bases from J, the junction kept 13 bases outside the gene matches. The CDR3 has 16 amino acids. CDR1 and CDR2 from the germline V gene are SGHTA and FQGNSA. CDR3 coding DNA: TGTGCCAGCAGCCGTCTATTTGGACAGGGAGGAACTGAAGCTTTCTTT. Its translation is CASSRLFGQGGTEAFF.

The chain uses TRBV6-6 and TRBJ2-1; D unresolved. The CDR3 contains 13 residues. The germline V gene encodes CDR1 MNHNY and CDR2 SVGAGI (reference sequence). V was shortened by 2 bases and J by 7 bases, with 9 bases between the two germline ends. This CDR3 is CASSYPTGNEQFF. The CDR3 bases are TGTGCCAGCAGTTACCCCACCGGGAATGAGCAGTTCTTC.

The chain links TRBV11-2 to TRBJ1-5; tentative D call: TRBD1 (6 bases). This CDR3 is 18 amino acids long. CDR1 and CDR2 (germline): SGHAT, FQNNGV. V dropped 6 bases and J dropped 3 bases, with 24 bases sitting between them. The CDR3 protein is CASRYLGDDRTYNQPQHF. CDR3 nucleotides: TGTGCCAGCAGGTATCTTGGGGACGACAGGACTTACAATCAGCCCCAGCATTTT.

The CDR3 DNA reads TGTGCCAGCAGTGACTCAGGGGGCGCCGACAATCAGCCCCAGCATTTT. This sequence encodes CASSDSGGADNQPQHF. The genes are TRBV25-1 and TRBJ1-5, with TRBD1 matching 8 bases. Trimming at V came to 3 bases and at J to 3 bases, leaving 7 bases not matched to a gene. From germline, CDR1 is MGHDK and CDR2 SYGVNS. The CDR3 extends over 16 amino acids. Complete variable domain (other parts from reference TRBV25-1 and TRBJ1-5): EADIYQTPRYLVIGTGKKITLECSQTMGHDKMYWYQQDPGMELHLIHYSYGVNSTEKGDLSSESTVSRIRTEHFPLTLESARPSHTSQYLCASSDSGGADNQPQHFGDGTRLSIL.

The chain employs TRBV5-1 and TRBJ2-1; 9 positions agree with TRBD2. V was clipped by 4 bases and J by 6 bases; unmatched bases: 11. This CDR3 has 16 residues. Germline V lookup: CDR1 SGHRS, CDR2 YFSETQ. Here the CDR3 reads CASSPNPGTSSNEQFF. CDR3 bases: TGCGCCAGCAGCCCAAATCCCGGGACTAGCTCCAATGAGCAGTTCTTC.

The chain couples TRBV5-1 to TRBJ2-3; 9 bases line up with TRBD1. Germline CDR1 is SGHRS and CDR2 is YFSETQ. The V and J ends lost 4 bases and 6 bases, in that order; junction bases with no gene match: 9. The CDR3 consists of 15 residues. This chain's CDR3 is CASSMDRGRPDTQYF. As DNA, the CDR3 is TGCGCCAGCAGCATGGACAGGGGTCGGCCGGATACGCAGTATTTT.

The rearrangement links TRBV28 to TRBJ2-7; TRBD1 matches at 7 bases. CDR1 and CDR2 (germline): MDHEN, SYDVKM. V shed 6 bases and J 1 base; nucleotides not matched to a gene: 3. The CDR3 extends over 13 amino acids. The CDR3 DNA reads as TGTGCCAGCAGGGGGACAGATTCCTACGAGCAGTACTTC. Translated, it gives CASRGTDSYEQYF.

This clone has only a few counts. The V call is TRBV7-3, the J call TRBJ1-4; D gene uncertain. This CDR3 is 13 amino acids long. Germline CDR1 is SGHTA and CDR2 is FQGTGA. V lost 5 bases and J lost 7, with 11 bases in between. DNA for the CDR3: TGTGCCAGCAGCCCGCGGATGGGTGAAAAACTGTTTTTT. Translation: CASSPRMGEKLFF.

This rearrangement joins TRBV6-1 to TRBJ1-1; D possibly corresponds to TRBD1 (6 bases). Trimming took 2 bases from V and 6 from J, leaving 10 bases between them. This CDR3 region has 13 residues. The germline gives CDR1 MNHNS, CDR2 SASEGT. The CDR3 coding sequence is TGTGCCAGCAGTGAATCAGGGGTGCCTGAAGCTTTCTTT. Its translation: CASSESGVPEAFF.

The V call is TRBV9, the J call TRBJ2-7, with 8 bases identical to TRBD1. The CDR3 runs to 15 residues. Trimming removed 4 bases from V and 2 bases from J; junction bases left unmatched: 8. The germline V gene has CDR1 SGDLS and CDR2 YYNGEE. The CDR3 sequence is CASSPRTGSTYEQYF. The CDR3 DNA follows: TGTGCCAGCAGCCCTCGGACAGGGAGTACCTACGAGCAGTACTTC. Full variable domain (remainder filled in from reference TRBV9 and TRBJ2-7): DSGVTQTPKHLITATGQRVTLRCSPRSGDLSVYWYQQSLDQGLQFLIQYYNGEERAKGNILERFSAQQFPDLHSELNLSSLELGDSALYFCASSPRTGSTYEQYFGPGTRLTVT.

The sample holds one count of this clone. The rearrangement joins TRBV11-3 to TRBJ1-3; 7 nucleotides agree with TRBD1. After removal of 4 bases from V and 7 bases from J, the junction contained 7 bases not matched to a gene. The length of the CDR3 is 14 residues. CDR1 is SGHNT, CDR2 YENEEA, per germline. The CDR3 loop reads CASSSTGIRNTIYF. The CDR3 nucleotides read TGTGCCAGCAGCTCGACAGGGATTAGGAACACCATATATTTT.

This chain's CDR3 is CASSGGSTGELFF. The DNA for the CDR3 is TGCGCCAGCAGTGGGGGGAGCACCGGGGAGCTGTTTTTT. V is TRBV5-1 and J is TRBJ2-2, with D possibly matching TRBD2 (6 bases). The CDR3 is 13 amino acids. Trimming pared 5 bases from V and 4 bases from J, leaving 9 bases between. Germline-derived CDR1 and CDR2 are SGHRS and YFSETQ.

The genes are TRBV29-1 and TRBJ1-2; no reliable D call. Germline CDR1 is SQVTM and CDR2 is ANQGSEA. The CDR3 has 12 residues. The V end was cut by 4 bases, the J end by 8 bases, with 14 bases between. In DNA, the CDR3 is TGCAGCGTTGGTACGGGGATAGGGGGCTACACCTTC. Its protein is CSVGTGIGGYTF.

The chain is built from TRBV30 and TRBJ1-2, with D perhaps TRBD1 (5 bases). The CDR3 sequence is 12 residues long. Trimming pared 8 bases from V and 6 bases from J, leaving 16 bases between. Germline V lookup: CDR1 GTSNPN, CDR2 SVGIG (reference sequence). The CDR3 sequence: CARPGEGNGYTF. CDR3 bases: TGTGCCCGGCCGGGGGAAGGAAATGGCTACACCTTC.

V is TRBV5-1 and J is TRBJ2-5; TRBD2 agrees at 8 bases. The CDR3 runs to 14 residues. CDR1 and CDR2 (germline): SGHRS, YFSETQ. Trimming took 0 bases from V and 4 from J; bases not matched to a gene: 2. The CDR3 is CASSLGTSRETQYF. The CDR3 nucleotides read TGCGCCAGCAGCTTGGGGACTAGCAGAGAGACCCAGTACTTC.

The chain joins TRBV5-3 to TRBJ2-7; 14 bases line up with TRBD2. TRBV5-3 is assigned to the ORF class and has an uncertain function. This CDR3 spans 14 amino acids. V was pared by 8 bases and J by 0 bases, with 1 base of the junction left unmatched. The CDR3 spells CARGLAGDSYEQYF. CDR3 sequence (DNA): TGTGCCAGGGGACTAGCGGGAGACTCCTACGAGCAGTACTTC.

The chain uses TRBV27 and TRBJ2-3; 9 bases agree with TRBD2. J lost 2 bases, V lost 1 base, and 10 bases had no gene match. Germline V CDR1 and CDR2: MNHEY, SMNVEV (reference sequence). The CDR3 runs 18 residues. The CDR3 reads CASSLFSRLAGSTDTQYF. The CDR3 DNA follows: TGTGCCAGCAGTTTATTTTCCCGGCTAGCGGGATCCACAGATACGCAGTATTTT.

V usage is TRBV30 and J usage is TRBJ1-3, with D possibly TRBD1 on 6 matching bases. The CDR3 extends over 14 amino acids. Germline-derived CDR1 and CDR2 are GTSNPN and SVGIG (reference sequence). Between the trimmed V and J ends, which lost 3 bases and 0 bases, there was a span of 9 bases. The CDR3 DNA is TGTGCCTGGAGCGAGGGGGACTCTGGAAACACCATATATTTT. Translated: CAWSEGDSGNTIYF.

In this sample, this clone turned up once. The chain combines TRBV19 with TRBJ2-2, with TRBD2 identical over 8 bases. The CDR3 sequence is 14 residues long. Germline CDR1 and CDR2: LNHDA and SQIVND (reference sequence). J gave up 7 bases and V 1 base, and 2 bases lay outside the gene matches. Here the CDR3 DNA reads TGTGCCAGTAGTATAGCGGGAGGGATCGGGGAGCTGTTTTTT. Translated: CASSIAGGIGELFF.

The rearrangement joins TRBV7-9 to TRBJ2-1, with D perhaps matching TRBD2 (6 bases). The CDR3 is 14 amino acids. The V gene's germline CDR1 is SEHNR and CDR2 FQNEAQ (reference sequence). V lost 5 bases and J lost 3, with 11 bases in between. The CDR3 bases are TGTGCCAGCAGCCCGGGACTCCTCTACAATGAGCAGTTCTTC. The encoded protein is CASSPGLLYNEQFF.

The gene calls are TRBV5-8 and TRBJ1-1, with D unclear. This CDR3 has 12 amino acids. Trimming stripped 3 bases from V and 4 bases from J, with 7 bases between. The germline CDR1 and CDR2 sequences are SGHTS and YDEGEE. CDR3 nucleotides: TGTGCCAGCAGCTGGCCTGGCACTGAAGCTTTCTTT. Translating it yields CASSWPGTEAFF.

To note about this clone: The sample contains more than one DNA sequence encoding this CDR3. This chain joins TRBV5-1 and TRBJ2-7; a weak D match, TRBD1 (6 bases). This CDR3 is built from 14 residues. CDR1 and CDR2 (germline): SGHRS, YFSETQ. Trimming left V 1 base short and J 1 base short, with 9 bases between. CDR3 nucleotide sequence: TGCGCCAGCAGCTTGACAGGGAGTTCCTACGAGCAGTACTTC. It yields the protein CASSLTGSSYEQYF. Filled out from reference TRBV5-1 and TRBJ2-7, the complete variable domain reads KAGVTQTPRYLIKTRGQQVTLSCSPISGHRSVSWYQQTPGQGLQFLFEYFSETQRNKGNFPGRFSGRQFSNSRSEMNVSTLELGDSALYLCASSLTGSSYEQYFGPGTRLTVT.

The chain carries TRBV5-1 and TRBJ2-2; weak D call: TRBD1 (6 bases). The CDR3 sequence is 15 residues long. Germline CDR1 is SGHRS and CDR2 is YFSETQ. V lost 4 bases and J lost 2, with 12 bases in between. CDR3 in amino acids: CASSPIQGNTGELFF. CDR3 coding DNA: TGCGCCAGCAGCCCCATACAGGGAAACACCGGGGAGCTGTTTTTT.

V and J are TRBV5-1 and TRBJ2-1; D perhaps matches TRBD1 (6 bases). The CDR3 extends over 17 amino acids. The germline gives CDR1 SGHRS, CDR2 YFSETQ. Trimming took off 2 bases at V and 1 base at J, with 16 bases between the two ends. The CDR3 bases are TGCGCCAGCAGCTTTGGTTTAAGGGGGAGTTCCTACAATGAGCAGTTCTTC. This sequence encodes CASSFGLRGSSYNEQFF.

The V gene is TRBV11-2, the J gene TRBJ2-5; D not certain. This CDR3 spans 16 amino acids. CDR1 is SGHAT and CDR2 is FQNNGV in the germline V gene. V lost 1 base and J lost 2, with 14 bases in between. The CDR3 is CASSLGVAPKQETQYF. The CDR3 DNA reads TGTGCCAGCAGCTTAGGGGTAGCACCAAAACAAGAGACCCAGTACTTC.

This clone was detected only a few times. The chain links TRBV14 to TRBJ1-6; D is unclear. V dropped 0 bases and J dropped 10 bases, with 13 bases sitting between them. Germline-derived CDR1 and CDR2 are SGHDN and FVKESK. The CDR3 has 15 residues. Here the CDR3 DNA reads TGTGCCAGCAGCCAAGATAGTAGTGCCCGGTCACCCCTCCACTTT. Translating it yields CASSQDSSARSPLHF.

This clone has a handful of counts. The rearrangement links TRBV2 to TRBJ2-7; 8 bases align to TRBD2. V was clipped by 2 bases and J by 2 bases; unmatched bases: 2. CDR1 SNHLY and CDR2 FYNNEI come from the germline V gene. This CDR3 comprises 14 residues. The CDR3 loop is CASSETGLAYEQYF. CDR3 DNA: TGTGCCAGCAGTGAAACGGGACTAGCCTACGAGCAGTACTTC.